Sequencing of this T cell receptor beta chain was carried out in a study of blood T cell repertoires in COVID-19. Study context: Samples representing acute and convalescent COVID-19 were sourced from the United States, Italy and Spain. T cells, B-cell-depleted T cells, or PBMCs provided the cDNA or gDNA that served as material.

The CDR3 is 14 amino acids. V shed 0 bases and J shed 3 bases, with 9 bases lying between them. CDR1 and CDR2 from the germline V gene are SGHTS and YDEGEE. In the original analysis: Amplification of reference gene primers was used by the study to estimate nucleated cell counts. Assay: immunoSEQ multiplex PCR; the TCRdb copy retains only in-frame clones and omits some. From that table come the V and J calls and clone size; the DNA was used to work out D and trimming. Among 200,000 to 250,000 clones listed, around 83% were seen once. This receptor was obtained from a woman older than 75 with COVID-19, enrolled during active disease. The sequencing input was peripheral blood. The rearrangement joins TRBV5-8 to TRBJ1-2, with D unclear. The CDR3 sequence: CASSLGPYYYGYTF. CDR3 bases: TGTGCCAGCAGCTTGGGGCCTTATTACTATGGCTACACCTTC.